Each of the 23 T cell receptor beta chains below was sequenced from the same sample in a study of cytomegalovirus exposure and HLA in healthy donors. Primers for the PCR totalled 60 Vbeta and 13 Jbeta. Data came from immunoSEQ multiplex PCR; TCRdb stores just in-frame clones and leaves some out. The data contain 180,000 or so clones, 70% to 85% of them singletons. Sequenced sample: PBMCs. The receptors shown here come from a young man in good health and CMV-seronegative.

A few counts support this clone. The chain is built from TRBV4-1 and TRBJ1-4; 11 nucleotides line up with TRBD1. The germline V gene encodes CDR1 MGHRA and CDR2 YSYEKL. V shed 6 bases and J 8 bases; nucleotides not matched to a gene: 5. This CDR3 comprises 14 residues. The CDR3 loop is CASREGQGAEKLFF. CDR3 DNA: TGCGCCAGCAGGGAAGGACAGGGGGCCGAAAAACTGTTTTTT.

For this clone: The junction shows a germline mismatch at one end, possibly a read error. The chain employs TRBV7-9 and TRBJ2-1, with 7 nucleotides matching TRBD2. CDR3 length equals 16 residues. The germline CDR1 and CDR2 sequences are SEHNR and FQNEAQ (reference sequence). This CDR3 reads CSSSLGGLLRRDEQFF. The CDR3 DNA is TGTTCCAGCAGCTTGGGGGGACTACTGCGGCGCGATGAGCAGTTCTTC.

The rearrangement uses TRBV7-3 and TRBJ2-1; 15 bases map to TRBD2. The CDR3 is made up of 18 amino acids. Germline values: CDR1 SGHTA, CDR2 FQGTGA. Trimming at V came to 5 bases and at J to 9 bases, leaving 14 bases not matched to a gene. The CDR3: CASSKGLAGGGAASEQFF. In nucleotides, the CDR3 is TGTGCCAGCAGCAAGGGACTAGCGGGAGGAGGGGCCGCTAGTGAGCAGTTCTTC. The variable domain in full, completed from reference TRBV7-3 and TRBJ2-1, reads GAGVSQTPSNKVTEKGKYVELRCDPISGHTALYWYRQSLGQGPEFLIYFQGTGAADDSGLPNDRFFAVRPEGSVSTLKIQRTERGDSAVYLCASSKGLAGGGAASEQFFGPGTRLTVL.

The rearrangement joins TRBV19 to TRBJ1-2; perhaps TRBD1 as D (6 bases). This CDR3 has 13 amino acids. In germline, CDR1 is LNHDA, CDR2 SQIVND (reference sequence). V was shortened by 9 bases and J by 8 bases, with 19 bases between the two germline ends. DNA of the CDR3: TGTGCCAGCCAGGACAGCTCAAGCTTGGGCTACACCTTC. This encodes CASQDSSSLGYTF.

J is TRBJ1-1 and V is TRBV27; D remains unclear. CDR1 and CDR2 (germline): MNHEY, SMNVEV (reference sequence). V was trimmed by 7 bases and J by 6 bases, leaving 21 bases between them. The CDR3 loop spans 15 amino acids. The CDR3 nucleotides read TGTGCCAGCACTCCCCTCGCAGACAATTCTTCTGAAGCTTTCTTT. Protein sequence: CASTPLADNSSEAFF.

V is TRBV7-9 and J is TRBJ2-7; 10 bases line up with TRBD1. Germline CDR1 reads SEHNR; CDR2 reads FQNEAQ (reference sequence). The J segment lost 6 bases and the V segment lost 1 base, leaving 6 bases of the junction unmatched. The CDR3 spans 15 residues. The DNA for the CDR3 is TGTGCCAGCAGCTTAGGTTGGACAGGGGGACCCGAGCAGTACTTC. This encodes CASSLGWTGGPEQYF.

The chain couples TRBV19 to TRBJ1-1; possibly TRBD1 for D (6 bases). Deletions cut 4 bases from V and 6 bases from J, with 18 bases between. The germline gives CDR1 LNHDA, CDR2 SQIVND (reference sequence). This CDR3 spans 15 amino acids. The CDR3 DNA follows: TGTGCCAGTAGTAATTATCGACAGGATACATCTGAAGCTTTCTTT. It encodes CASSNYRQDTSEAFF. The full variable domain, completed using reference TRBV19 and TRBJ1-1, is DGGITQSPKYLFRKEGQNVTLSCEQNLNHDAMYWYRQDPGQGLRLIYYSQIVNDFQKGDIAEGYSVSREKKESFPLTVTSAQKNPTAFYLCASSNYRQDTSEAFFGQGTRLTVV.

This clone has a single count. The V gene is TRBV7-8, the J gene TRBJ2-5; D is undetermined. The V end lost 7 bases, the J end lost 1 base, and 13 bases lay between the germline ends. The germline CDR1 and CDR2 sequences are SGHVS and FQNEAQ. This CDR3 has 14 residues. CDR3: CASTQPPGQETQYF. CDR3 DNA sequence: TGTGCCAGCACCCAGCCGCCAGGCCAAGAGACCCAGTACTTC.

This clone came up a few times. This rearrangement joins TRBV7-8 to TRBJ2-7; tentative D call: TRBD1 (6 bases). CDR3 length equals 14 residues. Per germline, CDR1 SGHVS and CDR2 FQNEAQ. V was cut by 7 bases and J by 2 bases, with 15 bases left in between. CDR3 protein: CASTPDRFAYEQYF. CDR3 nucleotides: TGTGCCAGCACCCCCGACAGGTTTGCCTACGAGCAGTACTTC.

This chain joins TRBV4-3 and TRBJ2-1; TRBD1 agrees at 7 bases. The J segment lost 13 bases and the V segment lost 0 bases, leaving 9 bases of the junction unmatched. CDR1 and CDR2 from the germline V gene are LGHNA and YSLEER. This CDR3 has 14 residues. The CDR3 bases are TGCGCCAGCAGCCAAGATACGGCCACAGGGGTACAGTTCTTC. Translation gives CASSQDTATGVQFF.

J is TRBJ2-7 and V is TRBV7-2; D call uncertain. Germline loops: CDR1 SGHTA, CDR2 FQGNSA. Deletions cut 5 bases from V and 3 bases from J, with 5 bases between. This CDR3 comprises 11 residues. For the CDR3, the DNA is TGTGCCAGCAGCGCAGACTACGAGCAGTACTTC. Its translation is CASSADYEQYF. The complete variable domain, with remaining parts taken from reference TRBV7-2 and TRBJ2-7, reads GAGVSQSPSNKVTEKGKDVELRCDPISGHTALYWYRQSLGQGLEFLIYFQGNSAPDKSGLPSDRFSAERTGGSVSTLTIQRTQQEDSAVYLCASSADYEQYFGPGTRLTVT.

Only a few counts were recorded for this clone. The rearrangement uses TRBV6-5 and TRBJ1-2; no definite D call. The CDR3 loop spans 15 amino acids. Germline V CDR1 and CDR2: MNHEY, SVGAGI. Trimming took 0 bases from V and 1 from J, leaving 9 bases between them. The CDR3 reads CASSYSQTLNYGYTF. DNA of the CDR3: TGTGCCAGCAGTTACTCGCAGACACTTAACTATGGCTACACCTTC.

This rearrangement joins TRBV18 to TRBJ2-1, with TRBD1 identical over 8 bases. The ends lost 2 bases at V and 2 bases at J; junction bases unmatched: 2. CDR1 is KGHSH and CDR2 is LQKENI in the germline V gene. The CDR3 has 15 residues. This CDR3 reads CASSPGRGPYNEQFF. The CDR3 DNA is TGTGCCAGCTCACCAGGCAGGGGGCCCTACAATGAGCAGTTCTTC.

This chain links TRBV6-1 with TRBJ2-3, with TRBD2 matching over 10 bases. Germline values: CDR1 MNHNS, CDR2 SASEGT. The CDR3 contains 18 residues. Germline trimming cut 1 base from V and 4 bases from J; bases unmatched to any gene: 11. DNA for the CDR3: TGTGCCAGCAGTGAAGACGTAAGCGGGAGGGCCAGATCAGATACGCAGTATTTT. It translates to CASSEDVSGRARSDTQYF.

This clone has only a few counts. J is TRBJ2-7 and V is TRBV29-1; TRBD2 might be the D (5 bases). Germline lookup yields CDR1 SQVTM and CDR2 ANQGSEA. V lost 6 bases and J lost 2, with 8 bases in between. This CDR3 region has 11 residues. For the CDR3, the DNA is TGCAGCGTGGCGGGTCCCTACGAGCAGTACTTC. Residues: CSVAGPYEQYF.

V is TRBV5-4 and J is TRBJ1-2; D is uncertain. Germline CDR1 SGHNT, CDR2 YYREEE (reference sequence). The length of the CDR3 is 12 residues. Deletions cut 0 bases from V and 8 bases from J, with 8 bases between. The CDR3 DNA reads TGTGCCAGCAGCTTGGACAGTCGGGGCTACACCTTC. Protein: CASSLDSRGYTF. Full variable domain (remainder filled in from reference TRBV5-4 and TRBJ1-2): ETGVTQSPTHLIKTRGQQVTLRCSSQSGHNTVSWYQQALGQGPQFIFQYYREEENGRGNFPPRFSGLQFPNYSSELNVNALELDDSALYLCASSLDSRGYTFGSGTRLTVV.

This clone is a singleton in its sample. The gene calls are TRBV18 and TRBJ2-5; 9 positions match TRBD2. The V gene end was trimmed by 3 bases and the J gene end by 0 bases; junction bases not matched to a gene: 2. Germline V gene data show CDR1 as KGHSH and CDR2 as LQKENI. This CDR3 comprises 15 residues. For the CDR3, the DNA is TGTGCCAGCTCACCGGGACTAGCAGACCAAGAGACCCAGTACTTC. Amino acids: CASSPGLADQETQYF.

The chain joins TRBV28 to TRBJ2-7; D perhaps matches TRBD2 (6 bases). V lost 6 bases and J lost 1, with 13 bases in between. The CDR3 runs to 14 residues. CDR1 is MDHEN, CDR2 SYDVKM, per germline. CDR3: CASSGPSVSYEQYF. In DNA form, the CDR3 reads TGTGCCAGCAGCGGACCTAGCGTTTCCTACGAGCAGTACTTC. Filled out from reference TRBV28 and TRBJ2-7, the complete variable domain reads DVKVTQSSRYLVKRTGEKVFLECVQDMDHENMFWYRQDPGLGLRLIYFSYDVKMKEKGDIPEGYSVSREKKERFSLILESASTNQTSMYLCASSGPSVSYEQYFGPGTRLTVT.

The rearrangement joins TRBV2 to TRBJ1-4; D gene ambiguous. The V end lost 6 bases, the J end lost 6 bases, and 8 bases lay between the germline ends. This CDR3 contains 12 residues. CDR1 is SNHLY, CDR2 FYNNEI, per germline. DNA for the CDR3: TGTGCCAGCAGGTACAACGATGAAAAACTGTTTTTT. This gives the protein CASRYNDEKLFF.

The chain couples TRBV11-2 to TRBJ2-7; the match to TRBD1 covers 8 bases. This CDR3 region has 14 residues. Looked up from germline, CDR1 is SGHAT and CDR2 is FQNNGV. J lost 2 bases, V lost 3 bases, and 3 bases had no gene match. CDR3 nucleotides: TGTGCCAGCAGCTTCGGACAGGGTCCCTACGAGCAGTACTTC. Translation: CASSFGQGPYEQYF.

The gene calls are TRBV29-1 and TRBJ1-1; possible D gene TRBD1, 6 bases. V was pared by 2 bases and J by 6 bases, with 13 bases between. Germline V CDR1 and CDR2: SQVTM, ANQGSEA. The CDR3 spans 13 residues. CDR3 protein: CSVELQGGSEAFF. In DNA form, the CDR3 reads TGCAGCGTTGAATTACAGGGTGGCTCTGAAGCTTTCTTT.

A single count supports this clone. Because the CDR3 is missing its conserved closing phenylalanine or tryptophan, this is likely a read error. The CDR3, as DNA: TGTGCCTGGAGTGGACAGGCTCTGAGCACTGAAGCTTTCCTT. Translation: CAWSGQALSTEAFL. The V call is TRBV30, the J call TRBJ1-1; possibly TRBD1 for D (6 bases). V dropped 1 base and J dropped 4 bases, with 13 bases sitting between them. Per germline, CDR1 GTSNPN and CDR2 SVGIG (reference sequence). This CDR3 comprises 14 residues.

The genes are TRBV7-9 and TRBJ2-2; 9 bases map to TRBD2. V lost 1 base and J lost 5; bases outside the gene matches: 11. In germline, CDR1 is SEHNR, CDR2 FQNEAQ (reference sequence). The CDR3 extends over 18 amino acids. The CDR3 here is CASSLGGLAPGGTGELFF. CDR3 coding DNA: TGTGCCAGCAGCTTAGGTGGACTAGCGCCCGGCGGGACCGGGGAGCTGTTTTTT.